Shown below are 8 T cell receptor beta chains from a single sample sequenced in a study of tumor and adjacent non-tumor tissue in lung cancer. Three rounds of nested PCR, following a modified ARM-PCR protocol, produced the TCRbeta library. TCRdb processed the multiplex PCR reads anew with MiXCR; each CDR3 protein has one entry. The profile covers approximately 100,000 distinct CDR3 sequences, with approximately 82% appearing a single time and 37% taken by the ten largest. This sample's RNA came from whole unsorted tissue. Sequenced: lung tumor tissue. The receptors shown here come from a woman aged 55-69 years with non-small cell lung cancer.

This clonotype has a count of ten or more. The rearrangement joins TRBV20-1 to TRBJ1-1, with D possibly being TRBD1 (6 bases). This CDR3 has 13 amino acids. Per the germline V gene, CDR1 is DFQATT and CDR2 is SNEGSKA (reference sequence). The germline V and J ends were trimmed by 6 bases and 4 bases, with 15 bases remaining between them. The CDR3 bases are TGCAGTGCCGACTCTCCAGGGGCCACTGAAGCTTTCTTT. Translation gives CSADSPGATEAFF.

This clonotype was observed a handful of times. The rearrangement uses TRBV7-9 and TRBJ1-5, with 8 bases identical to TRBD1. The germline V gene encodes CDR1 SEHNR and CDR2 FQNEAQ (reference sequence). J lost 7 bases, V lost 6 bases, and 8 bases had no gene match. The CDR3 length is 14 residues. The CDR3 loop is CASRETGEGQPQHF. The CDR3 bases are TGTGCCAGCAGGGAGACAGGGGAAGGCCAGCCCCAGCATTTT.

The DNA of the CDR3 is TGTGCCAGCAGTTGGGACAGGGCAGGGGGAGAGCAGTACTTC. This sequence encodes CASSWDRAGGEQYF. This rearrangement joins TRBV11-2 to TRBJ2-7, with 9 bases aligning to TRBD1. CDR1 SGHAT and CDR2 FQNNGV come from the germline V gene. V gave up 6 bases and J gave up 7 bases; unmatched junction bases: 10. The CDR3 extends over 14 amino acids.

This clonotype was detected once. This chain uses TRBV20-1 with TRBJ2-7; the D gene is possibly TRBD2 (5 bases). This CDR3 region has 18 residues. Trimming removed 8 bases from V and 5 bases from J, with 34 bases in between. Per germline, CDR1 DFQATT and CDR2 SNEGSKA (reference sequence). This CDR3 reads CSTTLPSFLAGGSHEQYF. CDR3 nucleotides: TGCAGTACTACTCTCCCTTCATTCCTAGCAGGAGGATCCCACGAGCAGTACTTC.

This clonotype was detected a few times. This could be a read error, since a much larger clone is one nucleotide away. For the CDR3, the DNA is TGCAGTGCTACTAGCGTGAGAGGAGAGCAGTTCTTC. Amino acids: CSATSVRGEQFF. The chain recombines TRBV20-1 with TRBJ2-1, with D maybe TRBD2 (6 bases). Trimming took 4 bases from V and 10 from J, leaving 14 bases between them. Germline V CDR1 and CDR2: DFQATT, SNEGSKA (reference sequence). CDR3 length equals 12 residues.

Details on this clonotype: The final CDR3 position lacks the conserved phenylalanine or tryptophan, pointing to a likely read error. CDR3: CASSLVSDSYEQYL. CDR3 sequence (DNA): TGTGCCAGCAGCTTAGTCTCAGACTCCTACGAGCAGTACTTA. The genes are TRBV11-2 and TRBJ2-7; D unclear. From germline, CDR1 is SGHAT and CDR2 FQNNGV. The V end was cut by 1 base, the J end by 0 bases, with 7 bases between. This CDR3 comprises 14 residues.

The chain has TRBV11-2 and TRBJ2-1, with D possibly being TRBD1 or TRBD2 (5 bases each). V was trimmed by 5 bases and J by 0 bases, leaving 17 bases between them. CDR3 length: 17 amino acids. Germline CDR1 SGHAT, CDR2 FQNNGV. The CDR3 region has the DNA TGTGCCAGCAGCCTGGGGAGACAGAGCAGCTCCTACAATGAGCAGTTCTTC. It codes for CASSLGRQSSSYNEQFF.

The rearrangement joins TRBV20-1 to TRBJ2-7; 12 bases match TRBD1. The CDR3 runs to 14 residues. Germline CDR1 reads DFQATT; CDR2 reads SNEGSKA (reference sequence). Trimming cost V 7 bases and J 4 bases; bases outside gene matches: 8. The CDR3: CSVIGGQGAYEQYF. DNA of the CDR3: TGCAGTGTTATAGGGGGACAGGGGGCATACGAGCAGTACTTC.